This TCR beta chain was recovered during a study of molecular identifiers for immune sequencing clone quantification. CDR3 length: 16 residues. Looked up from germline, CDR1 is SGDLS and CDR2 is YYNGEE. Deletions cut 4 bases from V and 7 bases from J, with 21 bases between. Sorting isolated naive CD8 T cells as CD8+CD4-CCR7+CD45RA+ events. This clonotype was observed at least ten times. Each CDR3 protein gets one entry after TCRdb re-called the PCR reads with MiXCR. The repertoire consists of approximately 54,000 distinct CDR3 sequences, with around 25% occurring once and the leading ten covering under 2%.

The source material was naive CD8+ T cells from blood, with Jurkat cell RNA spiked in. Noted subset: FACS-sorted CD8+CD4-CCR7+CD45RA+ naive T cells. The chain recombines TRBV9 with TRBJ2-1, with a tentative D call TRBD1 (5 bases). This clonotype was obtained from a human donor in good health. Some libraries in this study had Jurkat cell RNA spiked in. The CDR3 is CASSPQGSILGNEQFF. Here the CDR3 DNA reads TGTGCCAGCAGCCCCCAGGGCAGCATTTTGGGTAATGAGCAGTTCTTC.